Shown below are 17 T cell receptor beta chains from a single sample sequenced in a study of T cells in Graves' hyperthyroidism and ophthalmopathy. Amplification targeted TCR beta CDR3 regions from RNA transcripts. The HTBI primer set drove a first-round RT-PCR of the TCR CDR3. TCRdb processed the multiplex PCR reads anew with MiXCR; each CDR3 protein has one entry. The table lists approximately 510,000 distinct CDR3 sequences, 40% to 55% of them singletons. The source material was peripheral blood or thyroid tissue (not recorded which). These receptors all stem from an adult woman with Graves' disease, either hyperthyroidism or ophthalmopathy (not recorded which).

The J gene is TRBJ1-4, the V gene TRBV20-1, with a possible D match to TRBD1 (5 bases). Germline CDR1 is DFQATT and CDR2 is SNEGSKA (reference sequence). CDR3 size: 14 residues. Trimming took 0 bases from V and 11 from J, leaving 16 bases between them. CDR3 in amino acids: CSARDLGTADKLFF. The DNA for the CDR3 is TGCAGTGCTAGAGATCTCGGGACGGCGGACAAACTGTTTTTT.

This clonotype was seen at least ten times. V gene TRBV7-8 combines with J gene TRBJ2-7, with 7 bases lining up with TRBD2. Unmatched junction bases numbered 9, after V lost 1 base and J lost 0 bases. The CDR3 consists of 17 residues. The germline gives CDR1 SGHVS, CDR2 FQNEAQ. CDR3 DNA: TGTGCCAGCAGCTTAGGTAGGCGGACTAGACGCTCCTACGAGCAGTACTTC. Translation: CASSLGRRTRRSYEQYF.

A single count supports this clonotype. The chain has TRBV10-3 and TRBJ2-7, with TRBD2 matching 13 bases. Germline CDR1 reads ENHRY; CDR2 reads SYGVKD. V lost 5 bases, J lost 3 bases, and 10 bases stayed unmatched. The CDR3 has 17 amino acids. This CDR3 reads CAISLEGGTSGNYEQYF. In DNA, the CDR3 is TGTGCCATCAGTCTTGAGGGGGGGACTAGCGGGAACTACGAGCAGTACTTC.

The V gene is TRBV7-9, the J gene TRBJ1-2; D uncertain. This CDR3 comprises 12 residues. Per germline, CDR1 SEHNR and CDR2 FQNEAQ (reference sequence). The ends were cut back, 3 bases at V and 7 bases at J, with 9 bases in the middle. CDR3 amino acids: CASSLGNSGYTF. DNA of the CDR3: TGTGCCAGCAGCTTGGGCAATAGTGGCTACACCTTC. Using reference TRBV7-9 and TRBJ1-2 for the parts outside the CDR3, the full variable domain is DTGVSQNPRHKITKRGQNVTFRCDPISEHNRLYWYRQTLGQGPEFLTYFQNEAQLEKSRLLSDRFSAERPKGSFSTLEIQRTEQGDSAMYLCASSLGNSGYTFGSGTRLTVV.

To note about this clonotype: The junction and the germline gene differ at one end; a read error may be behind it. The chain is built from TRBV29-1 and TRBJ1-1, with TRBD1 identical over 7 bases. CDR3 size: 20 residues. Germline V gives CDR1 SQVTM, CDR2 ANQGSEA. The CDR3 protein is CASGQDRSWAQGVMNTEAFF. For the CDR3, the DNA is TGTGCCAGCGGCCAAGATCGGTCTTGGGCCCAGGGGGTTATGAACACTGAAGCTTTCTTT.

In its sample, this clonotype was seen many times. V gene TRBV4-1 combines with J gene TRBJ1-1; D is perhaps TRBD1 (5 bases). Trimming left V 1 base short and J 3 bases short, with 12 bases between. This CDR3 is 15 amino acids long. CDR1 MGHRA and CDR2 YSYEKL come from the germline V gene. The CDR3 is CASSQVGGRDTEAFF. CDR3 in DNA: TGCGCCAGCAGCCAAGTCGGGGGGAGGGACACTGAAGCTTTCTTT.

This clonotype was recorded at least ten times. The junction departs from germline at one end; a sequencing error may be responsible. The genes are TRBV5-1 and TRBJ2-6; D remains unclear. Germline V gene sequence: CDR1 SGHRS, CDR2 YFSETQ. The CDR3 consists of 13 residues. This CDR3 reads CASSLAGANVLTF. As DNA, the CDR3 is TGTGCCAGCAGCTTAGCTGGGGCCAACGTCCTGACTTTC.

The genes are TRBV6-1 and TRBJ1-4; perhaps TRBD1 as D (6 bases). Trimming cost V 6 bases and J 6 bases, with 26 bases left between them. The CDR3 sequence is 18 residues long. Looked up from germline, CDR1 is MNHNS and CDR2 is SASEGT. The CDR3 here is CASRRSLPGVSLYEKLFF. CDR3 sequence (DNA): TGTGCCAGCAGGAGGTCCTTACCAGGGGTGAGCCTGTATGAAAAACTGTTTTTT.

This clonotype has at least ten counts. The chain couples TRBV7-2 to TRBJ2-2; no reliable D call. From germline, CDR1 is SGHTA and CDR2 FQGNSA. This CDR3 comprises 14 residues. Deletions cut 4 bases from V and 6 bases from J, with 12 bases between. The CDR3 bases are TGTGCCAGCAGCTGGGGTAGACGGGCCGGGGAGCTGTTTTTT. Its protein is CASSWGRRAGELFF.

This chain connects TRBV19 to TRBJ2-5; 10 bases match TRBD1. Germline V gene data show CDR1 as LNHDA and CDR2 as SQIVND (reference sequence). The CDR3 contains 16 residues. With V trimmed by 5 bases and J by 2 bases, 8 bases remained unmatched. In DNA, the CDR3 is TGTGCCAGTAGTCCCCGGACAGGGGGGAAACAAGAGACCCAGTACTTC. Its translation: CASSPRTGGKQETQYF.

CDR3 region: CSVTGDDGYTF. The DNA of the CDR3 is TGCAGCGTAACAGGGGACGATGGCTACACCTTC. This chain joins TRBV29-1 and TRBJ1-2; 7 bases agree with TRBD1. J lost 6 bases, V lost 6 bases, and 4 bases had no gene match. The CDR3 totals 11 residues. Germline V gives CDR1 SQVTM, CDR2 ANQGSEA.

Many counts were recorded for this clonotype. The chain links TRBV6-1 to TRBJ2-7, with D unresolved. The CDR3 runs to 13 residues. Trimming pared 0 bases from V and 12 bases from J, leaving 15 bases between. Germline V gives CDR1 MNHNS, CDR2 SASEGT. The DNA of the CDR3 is TGTGCCAGCAGTGAAGCGCTGCCCACTGAACGGTACTTC. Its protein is CASSEALPTERYF.

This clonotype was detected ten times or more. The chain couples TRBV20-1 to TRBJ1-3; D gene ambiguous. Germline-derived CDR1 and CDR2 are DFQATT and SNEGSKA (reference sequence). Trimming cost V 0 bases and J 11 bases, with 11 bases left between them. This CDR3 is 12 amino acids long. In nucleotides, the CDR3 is TGCAGTGCTAGAGACTCCGTGGCAGCCATATATTTT. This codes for CSARDSVAAIYF.

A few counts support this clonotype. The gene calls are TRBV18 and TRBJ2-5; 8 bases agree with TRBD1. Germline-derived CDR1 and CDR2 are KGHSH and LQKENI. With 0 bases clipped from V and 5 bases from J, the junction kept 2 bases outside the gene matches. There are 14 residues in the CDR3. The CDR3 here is CASSPPTGVETQYF. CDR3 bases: TGTGCCAGCTCACCACCGACAGGGGTCGAGACCCAGTACTTC.

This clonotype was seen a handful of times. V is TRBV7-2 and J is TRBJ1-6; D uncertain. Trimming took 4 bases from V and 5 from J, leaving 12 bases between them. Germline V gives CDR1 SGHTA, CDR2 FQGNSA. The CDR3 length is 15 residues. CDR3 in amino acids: CASSSRTPHNSPLHF. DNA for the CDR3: TGTGCCAGCAGCTCAAGGACGCCTCATAATTCACCCCTCCACTTT.

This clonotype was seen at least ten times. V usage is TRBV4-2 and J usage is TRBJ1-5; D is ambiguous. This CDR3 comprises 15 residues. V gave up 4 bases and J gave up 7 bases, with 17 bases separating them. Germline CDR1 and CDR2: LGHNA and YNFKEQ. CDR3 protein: CASSPQGSVTQPQHF. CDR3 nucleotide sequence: TGTGCCAGCAGCCCCCAAGGGTCGGTTACGCAGCCCCAGCATTTT.

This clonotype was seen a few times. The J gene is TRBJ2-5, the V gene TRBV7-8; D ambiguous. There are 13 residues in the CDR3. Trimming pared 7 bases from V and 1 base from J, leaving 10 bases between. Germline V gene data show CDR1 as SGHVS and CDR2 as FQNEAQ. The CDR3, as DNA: TGTGCCAGCAACAGAGACTCCCAAGAGACCCAGTACTTC. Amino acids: CASNRDSQETQYF.